The 13 T cell receptor beta chains presented below share a single source sample, sequenced in a study of vaccination and CD4 T cells after COVID-19. The assay that was used to sequence DNA from cultured CD4+ T cells was the Oncomine TCR Beta short-read assay. TCRdb re-called the PCR reads through MiXCR, storing one row per CDR3 protein. The sample lists 16,000 or so distinct CDR3 sequences, about 43% occurring once. As for treatment: roughly 11-day PBMC culture with coronavirus spike peptide pools or control peptides (ViraFEST assay). What these receptors recognize is not known. Sequenced here: CD4+ T cells from blood, cultured in vitro, sampled after SARS-CoV-2 vaccination. The receptors stem from a human donor who had recovered from COVID-19.

The genes are TRBV12-3 or TRBV12-4 and TRBJ2-1; 9 bases map to TRBD1. The CDR3 runs to 15 residues. V lost 4 bases to trimming and J lost 8 bases; unmatched junction nucleotides: 9. CDR3 sequence reads: CASSSGQGIIDEQFF. The CDR3 DNA reads as TGTGCCAGCAGTTCGGGACAGGGCATCATTGATGAGCAGTTCTTC.

J is TRBJ2-1 and V is TRBV15; the D gene is possibly TRBD2 (6 bases). Deletions cut 4 bases from V and 5 bases from J, with 21 bases between. The CDR3 has 17 amino acids. The V gene's germline CDR1 is LNHNV and CDR2 YYDKDF (reference sequence). The CDR3 here is CATSKNDWRDGDNEQFF. The CDR3, as DNA: TGTGCCACCAGCAAAAACGATTGGCGGGACGGGGACAATGAGCAGTTCTTC.

V and J are TRBV7-9 and TRBJ2-5; D is unclear. The V end lost 0 bases, the J end lost 5 bases, and 10 bases lay between the germline ends. The CDR3 has 14 residues. The germline gives CDR1 SEHNR, CDR2 FQNEAQ (reference sequence). CDR3: CASSLALGSETQYF. The CDR3 DNA is TGTGCCAGCAGCTTAGCGCTGGGGTCGGAGACCCAGTACTTC.

This chain joins TRBV19 and TRBJ1-2, with 7 bases that match TRBD1. Germline-derived CDR1 and CDR2 are LNHDA and SQIVND (reference sequence). The CDR3 has 15 residues. V shed 7 bases, J shed 4 bases, and the junction held 12 bases outside the gene matches. This CDR3 reads CASTKRQGRGYGYTF. The CDR3 DNA sequence: TGTGCCAGTACTAAACGACAGGGAAGGGGCTATGGCTACACCTTC.

The chain has TRBV7-2 and TRBJ2-2; TRBD2 matches 11 bases. The CDR3 is 16 residues long. The germline V gene encodes CDR1 SGHTA and CDR2 FQGNSA. J lost 6 bases, V lost 6 bases, and 9 bases had no gene match. CDR3 in DNA: TGTGCCAGCAGGCCAAGACTAGCGGGATTCCCCGGGGAGCTGTTTTTT. Translation gives CASRPRLAGFPGELFF.

This clonotype has a handful of counts. This chain connects TRBV18 to TRBJ2-5; 7 nucleotides line up with TRBD2. Germline V lookup: CDR1 KGHSH, CDR2 LQKENI. With V trimmed by 3 bases and J by 5 bases, 12 bases remained unmatched. The CDR3 has 16 residues. The CDR3 DNA follows: TGTGCCAGCTCACCCTTGAAGACTAGCCAGGCCGAGACCCAGTACTTC. Protein sequence: CASSPLKTSQAETQYF. Supplemented by reference TRBV18 and TRBJ2-5, the full variable domain reads NAGVMQNPRHLVRRRGQEARLRCSPMKGHSHVYWYRQLPEEGLKFMVYLQKENIIDESGMPKERFSAEFPKEGPSILRIQQVVRGDSAAYFCASSPLKTSQAETQYFGPGTRLLVL.

V is TRBV10-1 and J is TRBJ1-1; possibly TRBD1 for D (5 bases). Trimming removed 0 bases from V and 1 base from J, with 9 bases in between. CDR1 and CDR2 from the germline V gene are WNHNN and SYGVQD (reference sequence). The CDR3 loop spans 15 amino acids. CDR3 amino acids: CASSESLGENTEAFF. The CDR3 DNA is TGCGCCAGCAGTGAGTCCCTAGGGGAGAACACTGAAGCTTTCTTT.

CDR3 amino acids: CASSSGREGDNEQFF. CDR3 nucleotide sequence: TGTGCCAGCAGCAGTGGCCGGGAGGGAGACAATGAGCAGTTCTTC. This chain links TRBV7-9 with TRBJ2-1; the match to TRBD2 covers 8 bases. The CDR3 is made up of 15 amino acids. CDR1 is SEHNR and CDR2 is FQNEAQ in the germline V gene (reference sequence). V shed 5 bases and J 5 bases; nucleotides not matched to a gene: 8.

This chain links TRBV12-3 or TRBV12-4 with TRBJ1-3, with 10 positions matching TRBD1. The CDR3 runs to 16 residues. V was pared by 1 base and J by 0 bases, with 0 bases of the junction left unmatched. The DNA for the CDR3 is TGTGCCAGCAGTTTAGGGACAGGGGGCTCTGGAAACACCATATATTTT. Translation gives CASSLGTGGSGNTIYF.

This rearrangement joins TRBV6-1 to TRBJ2-3, with 10 bases that match TRBD2. In germline, CDR1 is MNHNS, CDR2 SASEGT. The CDR3 is 14 residues long. The trim removed 2 bases at V and 4 bases at J, leaving 0 bases unmatched. CDR3 sequence (DNA): TGTGCCAGCAGTGAACTAGCGGGAGCAGATACGCAGTATTTT. It translates to CASSELAGADTQYF.

The rearrangement joins TRBV7-8 to TRBJ2-7; the D gene is possibly TRBD2 (6 bases). V gave up 1 base and J gave up 1 base, with 17 bases separating them. Germline-derived CDR1 and CDR2 are SGHVS and FQNEAQ. CDR3 size: 17 residues. CDR3 nucleotide sequence: TGTGCCAGCAGCTTAGGCGGGTACACGGCGGGGTCCTACGAGCAGTACTTC. It translates to CASSLGGYTAGSYEQYF.

The rearrangement links TRBV7-2 to TRBJ2-5; D call uncertain. V lost 7 bases and J 5 bases, leaving 14 bases between the germline ends. Germline CDR1 reads SGHTA; CDR2 reads FQGNSA. This CDR3 comprises 13 residues. CDR3 residues: CASTKSVLETQYF. CDR3 in DNA: TGTGCCAGCACCAAGAGCGTACTGGAGACCCAGTACTTC.

This clonotype has a handful of counts. This chain links TRBV5-3 with TRBJ2-7; 11 positions agree with TRBD1. TRBV5-3 carries the ORF label, with uncertain function. V shed 4 bases, J shed 0 bases, and the junction held 6 bases outside the gene matches. The CDR3 is made up of 16 amino acids. As DNA, the CDR3 is TGTGCCAGAAGCGGGGGGGACAGGGGGTTCTCCTACGAGCAGTACTTC. Protein: CARSGGDRGFSYEQYF.